This T cell receptor (beta chain) was identified in a study of cytomegalovirus exposure and HLA in healthy donors (dated by TCRdb to the late 2010s). The study in broad terms: An earlier analysis of 587 of the donors reported under 300 Gb of sequence data and around 120 million unique TCR beta sequences obtained from approximately 180 million T cells. Approximately 310 gigabases of sequencing data and approximately 85 million unique TCR sequences were included in an early release covering about 620 HLA-typed donors. The genetic ancestry cluster associated with self-reported Caucasian donors included about four fifths of the approximately 430 genotyped donors. The study aimed to test whether cataloging public T cell receptors could reveal signatures of past pathogen exposure. The T cell repertoires of some 670 subjects were profiled by immunosequencing and related to cytomegalovirus serostatus. Besides the first cohort of around 670 subjects, a separate validation cohort made up of 120 different subjects was used. High-throughput TCR immunosequencing, statistical association of individual TCRs with disease status, and machine learning were combined to predict cytomegalovirus infection status. To study patterns of TCR occurrence, a later analysis re-analyzed previously published TCR beta repertoires from 550 to 800 donors and added high-resolution HLA genotyping. Rather than using new phenotypic data, the later analysis identified candidate immune exposures from TCR beta sequences and from how often those sequences occurred across donors. In an earlier analysis of 587 of the donors, high-throughput TCR beta sequencing was used to judge whether each TCR beta V gene segment behaved as functional or pseudogenic. Donor age, sex, ethnicity and CMV serostatus were collected together with the repertoire data. A later genetic analysis took genome-wide SNP genotypes for about three fifths of the roughly 700 donors and used that subset as a discovery cohort. All discovery cohort repertoires had been generated on a single sequencing platform. HLA typing included class I and class II loci at four-digit resolution. Typing coverage varied by locus: roughly 620-640 donors for A, B, C, DRB1 and DQB1; 500 to 550 for DQA1; around 570 for DPA1; around 490 for DPB1. Because of strong linkage in the cohort, 5 or 6 DR-DQ haplotypes were treated as single units for association and clustering. Among 398 genotyped donors of the cohort, an average of 235,054 unique TCR beta nucleotide sequences were sequenced per donor, 15% to 20% of them non-productive.

The full study reports these points: In a later analysis, TCR association rates were found to vary across HLA loci, with the most associated TCRs seen for DRB1 alleles and the fewest for HLA-C alleles. At a false discovery rate of 0.05, a later analysis linked 15,000 to 20,000 TCR beta sequences to specific HLA alleles. Across donors, most TCR sequences were observed very rarely, whereas some public TCRs were present in many individuals. The 87-base-pair reads could not distinguish some IMGT-functional V segments, including TRBV6-2 and TRBV6-3, so those segments were excluded. A later analysis found that HLA-associated TCR beta chains were more clonally expanded and had lower generation probabilities than equally common non-associated chains. CMV serostatus was the only immune exposure information available for the cohort. A further reported finding was that TCR beta sequences accurately predicted the HLA-A and HLA-B alleles for most subjects in the first cohort. The earlier analysis of about 600 of the donors excluded seventeen rarely observed V segments, including chromosome 9 orphons, because counts were too low. Cytomegalovirus status was reported to be diagnosed by the classifier with high specificity and sensitivity in both the original and validation cohorts. Linkage disequilibrium might explain the correlated functional status among segregating V segments, but an unknown experimental factor could not be ruled out. Broadly in line with IMGT annotations, most TCR beta V segments showed up in productive rearrangements about 90% or about 30% of the time in an earlier analysis of approximately 640 of the donors. In a later genetic analysis, a missense DCLRE1C variant was associated with V-gene and J-gene trimming of TCR beta chains, and the association was replicated in an independent cohort. Roughly uniform sequencing depth across donors was assumed in presence/absence analyses, although this assumption may not hold. The cohort was sequenced for TCR beta chains only, and without alpha or paired-chain data the features that could be detected were limited. The sequencing pipeline was judged likely to have produced a cluster of highly shared sequence variants as a technical artifact. Strong co-occurrence of HLA alleles, especially DR and DQ, made assigning TCR associations to individual alleles difficult. Compared with the approximately 670-donor mean, donors in an Asian-associated ancestry cluster had fewer N-insertions in productive TCRs, according to a later genetic analysis. According to a later analysis, most CMV-associated TCR beta chains appeared to be HLA-restricted, and the HLA associations seemed to be driven largely by CMV exposure. It was suggested by the authors that the approach could potentially be generalized to other disease states and immunological phenotypes. A few of the identified cytomegalovirus-associated TCR beta chains were confirmed in vitro to be specific for cytomegalovirus antigens. Several of the top co-occurrence clusters appeared to be linked to parvovirus B19, influenza, CMV and Epstein-Barr virus, according to a later analysis. The study gave a list of 150 to 200 TCR beta chains associated with cytomegalovirus. Because some donors lacked HLA typing at each locus, the association tests relied only on the typed subset.

The cohort consisted of 666 healthy bone marrow donors. At the time of sampling, every cohort member was nominally healthy, though immune exposures that went unrecorded were likely present. The donor was CMV seronegative and was included in the group of about 400 seronegative cohort members. A peripheral blood sample was collected from each donor, and TCR beta sequencing was performed on peripheral blood mononuclear cells. The Qiagen DNeasy Blood Extraction Kit was used to extract genomic DNA from the blood cell samples. CDR1 MDHEN and CDR2 SYDVKM are derived from the germline V gene. The CDR3 has 13 amino acids, counting the end cysteine and phenylalanine. The retained sequence is limited to the CDR3, 39 bases, with the frame set at the first base. Between the V and J ends, shortened by 7 bases and 7 bases respectively, the junction contains 17 bases. Library creation used the immunoSEQ multiplex PCR assay. A mixture of 60 forward primers for TCR Vbeta segments and 13 reverse primers for TCR Jbeta segments was used in the multiplex PCR. Amplification of the CDR3 region of rearranged TCR beta genes was performed with a multiplex PCR assay on genomic DNA. On the Illumina HiSeq System, the amplified TCR beta libraries were sequenced as 87-base-pair reads. The authors' pipeline ran thus. A later analysis tallied some 79 million unique TCR beta chains across the 666 repertoires, and some 10 million of those chains were shared by two or more donors. To remove PCR and sequencing errors, raw reads were error-corrected and collapsed into unique sequences using a nearest-neighbor algorithm that merged closely related sequences. To assign V, D and J gene segments, CDR3 sequences were aligned to IMGT reference sequences. Each retained sequence needed at least a six-nucleotide match to both a V gene segment and a J gene segment. A rearrangement counted as productive if the CDR3 had no stop codons and remained in frame with V and J, and every other rearrangement counted as non-productive. CDR3 was defined according to IMGT convention as the region running from the second conserved V-encoded cysteine to the conserved J-encoded phenylalanine. The earlier analysis of approximately 590 of the donors excluded any sequence lacking an unambiguous match to a single V gene segment. In an earlier analysis of several hundred of the donors, V segments were called functional above 56.7% productive rearrangements and were called segregating when the between-donor standard deviation exceeded 5%. A statistical classification framework was developed to diagnose cytomegalovirus status using the catalog of TCR beta chain sequences. In a later analysis, TCR nucleotide sequences were compared against IMGT/GENE-DB human TR gene sequences so that V and J genes could be assigned. Using the TCRdist pipeline, a later analysis assigned CDR3 sequences along with most-parsimonious VDJ recombination scenarios. A later analysis defined each TCR beta chain by its CDR3 amino acid sequence plus V-gene family, and excluded reads lacking a unique V-gene family. In a later analysis, approximately 590 highly shared, low-generation-probability nucleotide sequences were removed to address suspected cross-contamination and a sequencing artifact. A later analysis calculated a clonal expansion index for each public chain from normalized within-repertoire ranks of inferred template counts. Generation probabilities in a later analysis came from a VDJ recombination model fitted to out-of-frame rearrangements, and those results were checked against IGoR. A later analysis scored TCR-TCR, TCR-HLA and TCR-CMV co-occurrence with hypergeometric tests, applying a repertoire-size bias correction to TCR pairs. False discovery rates were estimated in a later analysis by permuting HLA or CMV assignments 20 times. In a later analysis, co-occurring TCRs were grouped using DBSCAN, with TCRdist sequence similarity added in when clustering inside HLA-allele-positive subsets. Repertoires with fewer than 30,000 or more than 120,000 public chains were left out of co-occurrence clustering, as were four to six repertoires with anomalous nucleotide sharing. Imported from immuneACCESS, the table was reduced by TCRdb to in-frame sequences with V and J called. These copies leave out some clones; in studies compared against another copy, an unresolved V gene accounts for under half, and the cause of the remainder is not known. Clone size and V and J calls were adopted from that table, with D and trimming inferred from the DNA. The sample yields about 130,000 clones; approximately 78% were counted once. 1.5% of the sample belongs to the ten largest clones.

A word on this clone: Its antigen remains unidentified. Base qualities were left out, and no much larger clone turns up one base away.

The sequence was collected from a female donor in good health and CMV-seronegative. In this chain, TRBV28 is recombined with TRBJ2-7; TRBD2 could be the D gene, as 6 bases match. Sequenced input: PBMCs. The CDR3 protein sequence reads: CASIRAGFGEQYF. DNA sequence: TGTGCCAGCATCAGAGCGGGTTTCGGTGAGCAGTACTTC.